Sequencing of this T cell receptor (beta chain) was carried out in a study of T cell responses to AZD1222 COVID-19 vaccine. Findings of the study overall: Of spike-specific TCRs, nearly half reportedly target regions left unmutated in variants.

This CDR3 spans 14 amino acids. The V gene end was trimmed by 5 bases and the J gene end by 4 bases; junction bases not matched to a gene: 6. Germline CDR1 is GTSNPN and CDR2 is SVGIG (reference sequence). To note about this clone: Its antigen remains unknown.

Using immunoSEQ multiplex PCR, the repertoire was profiled, and TCRdb retains in-frame clones only, with some absent. The sample lists around 70,000 clones; 88% were seen once. Source: peripheral blood, taken 28 days after the second dose of the MenACWY control vaccine. The sequence was obtained from an adult who received the MenACWY meningococcal vaccine as a control. The chain joins TRBV30 to TRBJ2-3; the match to TRBD1 covers 10 bases. The CDR3 sequence is CAWGKGQGADTQYF. CDR3 bases: TGTGCCTGGGGTAAAGGACAGGGGGCAGATACGCAGTATTTT. Full variable domain (outside the CDR3, taken from reference TRBV30 and TRBJ2-3): SQTIHQWPATLVQPVGSPLSLECTVEGTSNPNLYWYRQAAGRGLQLLFYSVGIGQISSEVPQNLSASRPQDRQFILSSKKLLLSDSGFYLCAWGKGQGADTQYFGPGTRLTVL.